The 16 T cell receptor beta chains below come from one sample, sequenced in a study of Ad26.COV2.S vaccination and SARS-CoV-2 variants. The repertoire was sequenced with immunoSEQ multiplex PCR; TCRdb's copy has only in-frame clones and lacks some. The sample lists about 480,000 clones; approximately 88% were seen once. The treatment: over 15 received Ad26.COV2.S at low or high dose, single or two shots; several received placebo; per-sample allocation not given. Material that was analyzed had been drawn on day 63 after the first vaccine or placebo injection. Material: peripheral blood, obtained in a trial of Ad26.COV2.S vaccine versus placebo. Receptors originate from a person aged 18-60 years who received the Ad26.COV2.S COVID-19 vaccine or a placebo.

The chain joins TRBV7-2 to TRBJ2-3; D unclear. Trimming cost V 5 bases and J 2 bases, with 17 bases left between them. This CDR3 has 16 amino acids. From germline, CDR1 is SGHTA and CDR2 FQGNSA. This CDR3 is CASSAAVVPDTDTQYF. CDR3 DNA sequence: TGTGCCAGCAGCGCGGCTGTGGTGCCGGACACAGATACGCAGTATTTT.

The chain has TRBV6-2 or TRBV6-3 and TRBJ2-7; perhaps TRBD2 as D (6 bases). Germline V gives CDR1 MNHEY, CDR2 SVGEGT. With 4 bases removed from V and 6 bases from J, the gap between germline ends came to 16 bases. CDR3 size: 14 residues. The CDR3 loop is CASSFGRESGEQYF. In nucleotides, the CDR3 is TGTGCCAGCAGTTTTGGGCGGGAATCTGGCGAGCAGTACTTC.

The chain has TRBV5-4 and TRBJ1-6; tentative D call: TRBD1 (5 bases). Per the germline V gene, CDR1 is SGHNT and CDR2 is YYREEE (reference sequence). V dropped 4 bases and J dropped 3 bases, with 11 bases sitting between them. CDR3 length: 15 residues. The CDR3 loop reads CASSPGTLYNSPLHF. The CDR3 coding sequence is TGTGCCAGCAGCCCCGGGACCCTCTATAATTCACCCCTCCACTTT.

J is TRBJ1-2 and V is TRBV4-3, with 8 nucleotides matching TRBD1. From germline, CDR1 is LGHNA and CDR2 YSLEER. The CDR3 is made up of 15 amino acids. Trimming took 2 bases from V and 8 from J; bases not matched to a gene: 10. In DNA form, the CDR3 reads TGCGCCAGCAGCCAAACCGGGACAGGTCTCGGGGGCTACACCTTC. It codes for CASSQTGTGLGGYTF.

The genes are TRBV10-3 and TRBJ2-2, with 14 bases aligning to TRBD2. CDR3 length: 16 amino acids. Per germline, CDR1 ENHRY and CDR2 SYGVKD. Trimming cost V 7 bases and J 6 bases; bases outside gene matches: 7. This CDR3 is CAITPGLAGGAGELFF. Here the CDR3 DNA reads TGTGCCATCACCCCCGGACTAGCGGGAGGTGCCGGGGAGCTGTTTTTT.

The rearrangement uses TRBV7-3 and TRBJ2-1; D is unclear. The CDR3 sequence is 14 residues long. Germline CDR1 is SGHTA and CDR2 is FQGTGA. V lost 0 bases to trimming and J lost 0 bases, with 3 bases between them. The CDR3 sequence is CASSLTSSYNEQFF. In DNA, the CDR3 is TGTGCCAGCAGCTTAACATCCTCCTACAATGAGCAGTTCTTC.

This clone came up once. The chain carries TRBV15 and TRBJ2-6, with a tentative D call TRBD1 (5 bases). Germline V CDR1 and CDR2: LNHNV, YYDKDF (reference sequence). This CDR3 comprises 15 residues. The V end was cut by 3 bases, the J end by 1 base, with 7 bases between. CDR3 nucleotide sequence: TGTGCCACCAGCAGGTCAGGGTCTGGGGCCAACGTCCTGACTTTC. It is translated as CATSRSGSGANVLTF.

This chain links TRBV4-3 with TRBJ2-1, with D perhaps matching TRBD2 (6 bases). CDR1 is LGHNA and CDR2 is YSLEER in the germline V gene. CDR3 length: 15 amino acids. V lost 0 bases and J 6 bases, leaving 12 bases between the germline ends. The CDR3: CASSQEAGRFNEQFF. For the CDR3, the DNA is TGCGCCAGCAGCCAAGAAGCGGGCCGGTTCAATGAGCAGTTCTTC.

The chain recombines TRBV19 with TRBJ1-2; D might be TRBD1 (5 bases). The CDR3 has 13 amino acids. V lost 3 bases and J 8 bases, leaving 13 bases between the germline ends. From germline, CDR1 is LNHDA and CDR2 SQIVND (reference sequence). The CDR3 spells CASSMGTSRGYTF. The CDR3 DNA reads TGTGCCAGTAGTATGGGGACCTCCCGCGGCTACACCTTC.

This chain joins TRBV4-1 and TRBJ2-2, with D tentatively TRBD1 (6 bases). The CDR3 spans 15 residues. Looked up from germline, CDR1 is MGHRA and CDR2 is YSYEKL. The V gene lost 6 bases and the J gene lost 0 bases, with 11 bases spanning the gap. CDR3 sequence reads: CASRSGEANTGELFF. CDR3 coding DNA: TGCGCCAGCAGGTCAGGGGAAGCGAACACCGGGGAGCTGTTTTTT.

The chain has TRBV7-3 and TRBJ2-1; 12 positions agree with TRBD2. The CDR3 totals 17 residues. J gave up 9 bases and V 3 bases, and 12 bases lay outside the gene matches. Looked up from germline, CDR1 is SGHTA and CDR2 is FQGTGA. The CDR3 sequence: CASSFDIGLAGSGEQFF. Here the CDR3 DNA reads TGTGCCAGCAGCTTCGATATCGGACTAGCGGGATCGGGTGAGCAGTTCTTC.

This clone has just one count. The CDR3 spells CASSLWKTAYEQYF. Written as DNA, the CDR3 is TGTGCCAGCAGCCTATGGAAAACGGCCTACGAGCAGTACTTC. The rearrangement uses TRBV3-1 (or the pseudogene TRBV3-2) and TRBJ2-7; no definite D call. Per germline, CDR1 LGHDT and CDR2 YNNKEL (reference sequence). CDR3 length: 14 residues. The V gene lost 4 bases and the J gene lost 2 bases, with 12 bases spanning the gap.

The chain employs TRBV4-1 and TRBJ2-1; D unclear. This CDR3 has 14 residues. The V end was cut by 0 bases, the J end by 14 bases, with 17 bases between. The V gene's germline CDR1 is MGHRA and CDR2 YSYEKL. The CDR3 bases are TGCGCCAGCAGCCAAGATGTTAGCCACCCCAGAAAGTTCTTC. This gives the protein CASSQDVSHPRKFF.

This clone has just a few counts. The V and J genes are TRBV5-1 and TRBJ1-2; 7 nucleotides line up with TRBD1. The germline gives CDR1 SGHRS, CDR2 YFSETQ. With 4 bases clipped from V and 8 bases from J, the junction kept 8 bases outside the gene matches. The CDR3 has 13 residues. The CDR3 protein is CASSPLQGDGYTF. CDR3 sequence (DNA): TGCGCCAGCAGCCCCCTCCAGGGGGACGGCTACACCTTC.

The rearrangement joins TRBV30 to TRBJ1-5, with a weak D call TRBD1 (6 bases). Germline V gene data show CDR1 as GTSNPN and CDR2 as SVGIG (reference sequence). The V gene lost 3 bases and the J gene lost 7 bases, with 16 bases spanning the gap. The CDR3 totals 14 residues. The CDR3 DNA follows: TGTGCCTGGAGAGGATCAGGGGCGCACCAGCCCCAGCATTTT. This gives the protein CAWRGSGAHQPQHF.

The chain couples TRBV9 to TRBJ2-2, with D perhaps matching TRBD1 (5 bases). The germline gives CDR1 SGDLS, CDR2 YYNGEE. The CDR3 has 14 residues. V lost 4 bases to trimming and J lost 6 bases, with 13 bases between them. Here the CDR3 reads CASSQHQGPGELFF. The CDR3 DNA is TGTGCCAGCAGCCAACATCAGGGTCCCGGGGAGCTGTTTTTT.